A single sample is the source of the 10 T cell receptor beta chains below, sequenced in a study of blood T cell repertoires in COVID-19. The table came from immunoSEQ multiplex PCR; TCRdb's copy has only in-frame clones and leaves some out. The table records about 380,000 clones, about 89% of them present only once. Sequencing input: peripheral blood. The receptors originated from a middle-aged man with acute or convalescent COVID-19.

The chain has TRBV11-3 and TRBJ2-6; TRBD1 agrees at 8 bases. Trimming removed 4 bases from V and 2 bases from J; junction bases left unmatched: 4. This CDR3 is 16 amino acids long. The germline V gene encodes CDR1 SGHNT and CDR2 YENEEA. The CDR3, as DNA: TGTGCCAGCAGCTCCAGGACAGGGCCTGGGGCCAACGTCCTGACTTTC. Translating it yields CASSSRTGPGANVLTF. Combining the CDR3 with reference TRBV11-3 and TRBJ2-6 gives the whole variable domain EAGVVQSPRYKIIEKKQPVAFWCNPISGHNTLYWYLQNLGQGPELLIRYENEEAVDDSQLPKDRFSAERLKGVDSTLKIQPAELGDSAVYLCASSSRTGPGANVLTFGAGSRLTVL.

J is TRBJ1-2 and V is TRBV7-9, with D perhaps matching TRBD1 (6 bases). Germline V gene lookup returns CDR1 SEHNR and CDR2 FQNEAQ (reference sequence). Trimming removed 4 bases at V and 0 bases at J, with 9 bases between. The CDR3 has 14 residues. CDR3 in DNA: TGTGCCAGCAGCTCGGACAGAGCTAACTATGGCTACACCTTC. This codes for CASSSDRANYGYTF.

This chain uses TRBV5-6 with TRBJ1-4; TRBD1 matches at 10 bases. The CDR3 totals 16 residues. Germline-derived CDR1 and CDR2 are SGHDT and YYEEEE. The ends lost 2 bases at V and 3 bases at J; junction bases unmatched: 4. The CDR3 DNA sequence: TGTGCCAGCAGCTTACGGACAGGGGGATCTAATGAAAAACTGTTTTTT. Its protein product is CASSLRTGGSNEKLFF.

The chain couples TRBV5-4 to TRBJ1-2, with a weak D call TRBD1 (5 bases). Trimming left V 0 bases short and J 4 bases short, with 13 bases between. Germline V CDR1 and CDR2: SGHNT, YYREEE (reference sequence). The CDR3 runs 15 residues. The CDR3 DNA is TGTGCCAGCAGCTTGGAGGCAGGGCCCTTCTATGGCTACACCTTC. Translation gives CASSLEAGPFYGYTF.

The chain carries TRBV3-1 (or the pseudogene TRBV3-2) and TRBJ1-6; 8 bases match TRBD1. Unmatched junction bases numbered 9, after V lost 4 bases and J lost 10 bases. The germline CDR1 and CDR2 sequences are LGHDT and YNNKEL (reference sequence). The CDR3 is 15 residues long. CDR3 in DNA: TGTGCCAGCAGCCCCACCGGACAGGGCGGGTCACCCCTCCACTTT. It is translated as CASSPTGQGGSPLHF.

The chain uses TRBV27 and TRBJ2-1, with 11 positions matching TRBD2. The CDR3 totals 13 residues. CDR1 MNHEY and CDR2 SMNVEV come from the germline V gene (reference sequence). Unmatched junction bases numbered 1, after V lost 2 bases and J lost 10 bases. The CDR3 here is CASSLGTSGEQFF. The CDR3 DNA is TGTGCCAGCAGTTTAGGGACTAGCGGCGAGCAGTTCTTC.

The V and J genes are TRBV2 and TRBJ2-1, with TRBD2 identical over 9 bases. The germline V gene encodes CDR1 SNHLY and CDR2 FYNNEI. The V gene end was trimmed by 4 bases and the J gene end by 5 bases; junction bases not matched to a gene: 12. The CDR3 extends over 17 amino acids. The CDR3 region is CASSATELAGAHNEQFF. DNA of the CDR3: TGTGCCAGCAGTGCAACAGAACTAGCGGGTGCCCACAATGAGCAGTTCTTC.

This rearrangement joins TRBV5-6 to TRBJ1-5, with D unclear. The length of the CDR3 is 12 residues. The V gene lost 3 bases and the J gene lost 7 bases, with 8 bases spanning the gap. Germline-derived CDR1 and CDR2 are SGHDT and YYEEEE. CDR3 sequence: CASSSSGQPQHF. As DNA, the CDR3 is TGTGCCAGCAGCTCCTCCGGGCAGCCCCAGCATTTT.

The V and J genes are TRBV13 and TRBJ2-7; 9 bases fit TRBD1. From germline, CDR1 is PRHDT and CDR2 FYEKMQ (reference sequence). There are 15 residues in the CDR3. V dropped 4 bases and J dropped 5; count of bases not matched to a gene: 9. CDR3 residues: CASSSGDRVNHEQYF. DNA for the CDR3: TGTGCCAGCAGCTCGGGGGACAGGGTTAACCACGAGCAGTACTTC.

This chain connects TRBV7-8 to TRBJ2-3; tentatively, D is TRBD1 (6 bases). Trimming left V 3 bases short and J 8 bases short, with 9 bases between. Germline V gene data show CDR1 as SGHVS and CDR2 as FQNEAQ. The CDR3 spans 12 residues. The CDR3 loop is CASSLQGSTQYF. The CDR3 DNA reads TGTGCCAGCAGCTTGCAGGGGAGTACGCAGTATTTT.